Described below is a single T cell receptor (beta chain) sequence and its context. No antigen is known for it. The CDR3 is made up of 15 amino acids. V lost 4 bases and J lost 3, with 14 bases in between. Germline V gene lookup returns CDR1 SGHDN and CDR2 FVKESK. The sample originates from a study of shared clonotypes between healthy human individuals. About the study: For every donor, three CD4 naive, three CD4 memory, two CD8 naive and one CD8 memory plates were used.

Study observations and caveats: Clonotypes not shared had lower generation probabilities than those common to all four donors.

Healthy HIV-negative adults without recent acute infections or vaccinations served as donors. From CD4+ cells came CD45RA+ naive and CD45RA-negative memory subsets. Assay: immunoSEQ multiplex PCR; the TCRdb copy retains only in-frame clones and omits some. The data hold some 790,000 clones, with 72% observed a single time. The TCR sequence derives from a woman younger than 45 in good health. Specimen: memory CD4+ T cells sorted from blood. Subset of the sample: CD45RA-negative fraction. V is TRBV14 and J is TRBJ2-3; D is possibly TRBD2 (6 bases). CDR3 in amino acids: CASSPRRGLTDTQYF. The CDR3 nucleotides are TGTGCCAGCAGCCCTAGGAGGGGTTTGACAGATACGCAGTATTTT.